This entry is about one T cell receptor beta chain. These data belong to a study of blood T cell repertoires in COVID-19. Turning to the study itself: From T cells, B-cell-depleted T cells, or PBMCs came the material, which was cDNA or gDNA.

The table came from immunoSEQ multiplex PCR; TCRdb's copy has only in-frame clones and leaves some out. Of 120,000 to 150,000 clones in the sample, around four fifths were seen once. The CDR3 loop spans 15 amino acids. Germline assignment: CDR1 SGHRS and CDR2 YFSETQ. V shed 0 bases and J shed 8 bases, with 14 bases lying between them. This sequence was found in a woman aged 40 to 55 with active or convalescent COVID-19. Sequencing was performed on peripheral blood. The chain joins TRBV5-1 to TRBJ1-4, with D uncertain. This CDR3 reads CASSLDPGIKEKLFF. DNA of the CDR3: TGCGCCAGCAGCTTGGATCCGGGGATAAAAGAAAAACTGTTTTTT.